This entry is about one T cell receptor beta chain. A much larger clone sits a single nucleotide away, making a read error possible. Lacking the conserved final phenylalanine or tryptophan, this CDR3 likely reflects a read error. This entry is derived from a study of CDR3 diversity in severe acne. The germline V gene encodes CDR1 SGDLS and CDR2 YYNGEE. The germline V and J ends were trimmed by 0 bases and 8 bases, with 11 bases remaining between them. This CDR3 contains 13 residues. One entry per CDR3 protein results from TCRdb running MiXCR on the PCR reads. In the table there are over 85,000 distinct CDR3 sequences, roughly half of which are singletons.

The sequencing input was blood. The rearrangement uses TRBV9 and TRBJ1-1, with D tentatively TRBD1 (6 bases). The TCR was taken from a male donor with acne. The CDR3 bases are TGTGCCAGCAGCGTAGAGCAGGGGCGGGAAGCTTTCTCT. Residues: CASSVEQGREAFS.